This TCR beta chain was documented in a study of metastatic and nonmetastatic thyroid tumors. The germline CDR1 and CDR2 sequences are MGHRA and YSYEKL. CDR3 length: 13 residues. V gave up 3 bases and J gave up 8 bases, with 13 bases separating them. No patient received treatment before thyroid surgery. This clone is classed as medium-sized (0.01 to 0.1%). With MiXCR, TCRdb called clones anew from the PCR reads. The sample records about 15,000 clones, about 31% being singletons. The sequence derives from a female donor with papillary thyroid cancer or a benign thyroid nodule (not recorded which). Some clones in this sample may be carry-over from other donors' samples. What was sequenced was blood. The chain has TRBV4-1 and TRBJ1-2, with TRBD1 as a possible D gene (5 bases). Here the CDR3 DNA reads TGCGCCAGCAGCCACACTGGGCAGGGAGGCTACACCTTC. Its protein is CASSHTGQGGYTF.